This T cell receptor beta chain comes out of a study of early T cells in non-severe SARS-CoV-2 infection. On the study more broadly: It was bulk RNA from unsorted whole blood that was sequenced, and the chains were unpaired. Study observations and caveats: VDJdb matching, biased toward anti-spike CD8 responses, missed private and CD4 specificities.

Individual cDNA molecules carried attached unique molecular identifiers. Using its own MiXCR run on the 5' RACE reads, TCRdb lists one record per CDR3 protein. This table has about 32,000 distinct CDR3 sequences, approximately 5.2% appearing once. As regards this clonotype: No antigen is known for it.

The origin of this receptor is an adult who was a healthcare worker with PCR-confirmed SARS-CoV-2 infection or an uninfected control (not recorded which). Material for sequencing was whole blood.

CDR3 in DNA: TGTGCCAGCAGCCTCATGTTAGCGGGTGGAATCTACAATGAGCAGTTCTTC. This translates into CASSLMLAGGIYNEQFF. The gene calls are TRBV7-8 and TRBJ2-1, with 7 bases that match TRBD2. Per the germline V gene, CDR1 is SGHVS and CDR2 is FQNEAQ. V lost 5 bases, J lost 3 bases, and 13 bases stayed unmatched. CDR3 length equals 17 residues.